The rows below give T cell receptor beta chains drawn from one sample of a study of blood T cell repertoires in COVID-19. The table came from immunoSEQ multiplex PCR; TCRdb's copy has only in-frame clones and leaves some out. There are about 120,000 clones in the sample; about 80% occur only once, and less than 9% lies in the top ten. What was sequenced was peripheral blood. The source is a man between 65 and 80 years old with active or convalescent COVID-19. CDR3s include the opening cysteine and the closing phenylalanine or tryptophan. The D gene is left open where the match is weak. Size tells how often a clone was seen (once, few, many) or the class of an expanded clone, and some rows leave it out.

clone_size j_call v_call d_call cdr3_nt cdr3_aa
once TRBJ2-3 TRBV5-1 TRBD1 TGCGCCAGCAGTCGTGGACAGGGCCGAACAGATACGCAGTATTTT CASSRGQGRTDTQYF
. TRBJ1-2 TRBV11-2 . TGTGCCAGCAGCTTAGTTCTAAGCGGTGGCTACACCTTC CASSLVLSGGYTF
. TRBJ1-5 TRBV30 TRBD1 TGTGCCTGGGGGTCCGGGACAGGACTCAATCAGCCCCAGCATTTT CAWGSGTGLNQPQHF
. TRBJ1-3 TRBV5-1 . TGCGCCAGCAGCTTGGGACAGGACTTCTCTGGAAACACCATATATTTT CASSLGQDFSGNTIYF
. TRBJ2-5 TRBV28 TRBD2 TGTGCCAGCAGTTTAAACCCGGGGAGGGGAGAGGAGACCCAGTACTTC CASSLNPGRGEETQYF
. TRBJ2-2 TRBV5-1 . TGCGCCAGCAGCTTACGGCAGGAAGGCGGGGAGCTGTTTTTT CASSLRQEGGELFF
. TRBJ1-6 TRBV28 . TGTGCCAGCGGACTCTCCCTCGGGAATTCACCCCTCCACTTT CASGLSLGNSPLHF
. TRBJ1-4 TRBV3-1/TRBV3-2 . TGTGCCAGCAGCCACAGTACCCCTAATGAAAAACTGTTTTTT CASSHSTPNEKLFF
. TRBJ1-5 TRBV19 . TGTGCCAGTAACAGGGTTAGCAATCAGCCCCAGCATTTT CASNRVSNQPQHF
. TRBJ1-1 TRBV6-1 . TGTGCCAGCAGTGATAGTTGGACTGAAGCTTTCTTT CASSDSWTEAFF
. TRBJ1-5 TRBV7-8 . TGTGCCAGCAGCTTAGGGGCGAGTGACAATCAGCCCCAGCATTTT CASSLGASDNQPQHF
. TRBJ1-1 TRBV3-1/TRBV3-2 TRBD1 TGTGCCAGCAGCCCTTGGGACAGGGGATCGAACACTGAAGCTTTCTTT CASSPWDRGSNTEAFF
. TRBJ1-6 TRBV25-1 . TGTGCCAGCAGGGACCGGGACTTATCTCCCCTCCACTTT CASRDRDLSPLHF